These 23 T cell receptor beta chains were sequenced from one sample in a study of post-analysis software for immune sequencing data. Study-wide points: In patients, TRBV5-6, TRBV5-1 and TRBV20-1 belonged to roughly five TRBV segments found more frequently than in controls.

Unique molecular identifiers were carried by the TCR beta cDNA libraries. MiXCR was run by TCRdb on the PCR reads, yielding one entry per CDR3 protein. The top ten hold roughly 4.4% of the sample, which has roughly 800,000 distinct CDR3 sequences, around 46% seen once. No antigen is known for these receptors. Sample: blood. Source of these receptors: a girl under 18 with multiple sclerosis.

This chain uses TRBV7-9 with TRBJ2-7, with D perhaps matching TRBD1 (6 bases). Deletions cut 4 bases from V and 3 bases from J, with 22 bases between. In germline, CDR1 is SEHNR, CDR2 FQNEAQ (reference sequence). The CDR3 has 17 residues. CDR3 DNA: TGTGCCAGCAGCTCGGGGCAGAGTGTGAGAGGGGGCTACGAGCAGTACTTC. Encoded protein: CASSSGQSVRGGYEQYF.

This clonotype was picked up a small number of times. V usage is TRBV6-1 and J usage is TRBJ1-1, with D perhaps TRBD1 (5 bases). The CDR3 runs 14 residues. Trimming took 6 bases from V and 5 from J, leaving 16 bases between them. The germline CDR1 and CDR2 sequences are MNHNS and SASEGT. The CDR3 bases are TGTGCCAGCAGGATTGATCAGGGTGGGACTGAAGCTTTCTTT. Translation: CASRIDQGGTEAFF.

This chain uses TRBV5-4 with TRBJ2-7; D not resolved. CDR1 is SGHNT and CDR2 is YYREEE in the germline V gene (reference sequence). V dropped 0 bases and J dropped 2 bases, with 12 bases sitting between them. The CDR3 runs 15 residues. The DNA for the CDR3 is TGTGCCAGCAGCTTGGGCTCGACCCCGACCTACGAGCAGTACTTC. It codes for CASSLGSTPTYEQYF. The variable domain in full, with the rest retrieved from reference TRBV5-4 and TRBJ2-7, is ETGVTQSPTHLIKTRGQQVTLRCSSQSGHNTVSWYQQALGQGPQFIFQYYREEENGRGNFPPRFSGLQFPNYSSELNVNALELDDSALYLCASSLGSTPTYEQYFGPGTRLTVT.

This clonotype was seen a few times. This chain uses TRBV29-1 with TRBJ2-3; D is uncertain. Germline CDR1 SQVTM, CDR2 ANQGSEA. The CDR3 consists of 12 residues. V lost 2 bases to trimming and J lost 3 bases, with 6 bases between them. CDR3 region: CSVEKGTDTQYF. The CDR3 region has the DNA TGCAGCGTTGAAAAGGGTACAGATACGCAGTATTTT.

This clonotype was detected a few times. The J gene is TRBJ2-7, the V gene TRBV20-1; 10 bases align to TRBD2. The CDR3 runs to 16 residues. From germline, CDR1 is DFQATT and CDR2 SNEGSKA (reference sequence). With 0 bases clipped from V and 2 bases from J, the junction kept 7 bases outside the gene matches. For the CDR3, the DNA is TGCAGTGCTAGAGATGGGGGGAGCGGGAGGGCCTACGAGCAGTACTTC. Translated, it gives CSARDGGSGRAYEQYF.

The chain joins TRBV20-1 to TRBJ2-5; 9 nucleotides align to TRBD2. Trimming removed 6 bases from V and 1 base from J; junction bases left unmatched: 9. This CDR3 region has 15 residues. CDR1 is DFQATT, CDR2 SNEGSKA, per germline (reference sequence). Here the CDR3 reads CSASVDSGSQETQYF. DNA for the CDR3: TGCAGTGCCTCCGTCGATAGCGGGAGCCAAGAGACCCAGTACTTC.

This chain uses TRBV9 with TRBJ1-5; D call uncertain. The CDR3 is made up of 14 amino acids. CDR1 and CDR2 from the germline V gene are SGDLS and YYNGEE. V lost 0 bases, J lost 4 bases, and 8 bases lay in between. CDR3 nucleotides: TGTGCCAGCAGCGTAGGGGCAAGTAATCAGCCCCAGCATTTT. The encoded protein is CASSVGASNQPQHF.

The V and J genes are TRBV6-6 and TRBJ1-2; no reliable D call. Germline V gene sequence: CDR1 MNHNY, CDR2 SVGAGI (reference sequence). The CDR3 loop spans 15 amino acids. V lost 6 bases, J lost 0 bases, and 14 bases lay in between. The CDR3 DNA follows: TGTGCCAGCAGCCGACCGGGAAGTTCTAACTATGGCTACACCTTC. Protein product: CASSRPGSSNYGYTF.

Points on this clonotype: The junction does not match germline at one end; this may be a read error. The chain recombines TRBV11-3 with TRBJ2-6, with D perhaps being TRBD1 or TRBD2 (6 bases each). CDR1 SGHNT and CDR2 YENEEA come from the germline V gene. The CDR3 contains 16 residues. For the CDR3, the DNA is TGTGCCTGCAGTCGAGGGGGGCTCTCTGGGGCCAACGTCCTGACTTTC. Residues: CACSRGGLSGANVLTF.

This clonotype was seen only a few times. The genes are TRBV5-1 and TRBJ2-1; D unresolved. CDR3 length: 13 residues. Germline assignment: CDR1 SGHRS and CDR2 YFSETQ. Trimming pared 4 bases from V and 8 bases from J, leaving 13 bases between. The CDR3 DNA reads TGCGCCAGCAGCCTATTCCTGCGCGATGAGCAGTTCTTC. Protein product: CASSLFLRDEQFF.

The chain joins TRBV7-8 to TRBJ2-7; TRBD2 matches at 7 bases. Looked up from germline, CDR1 is SGHVS and CDR2 is FQNEAQ. The CDR3 sequence is 16 residues long. The V segment lost 0 bases and the J segment 3 bases; nucleotides outside the gene matches: 8. The CDR3 spells CASSLAAGDPVYEQYF. CDR3 nucleotide sequence: TGTGCCAGCAGCTTAGCGGCGGGAGATCCAGTCTACGAGCAGTACTTC.

The chain joins TRBV7-8 to TRBJ2-4; 10 nucleotides line up with TRBD1. The CDR3 has 14 residues. Trimming at V came to 6 bases and at J to 13 bases, leaving 12 bases not matched to a gene. Per the germline V gene, CDR1 is SGHVS and CDR2 is FQNEAQ. CDR3 nucleotides: TGTGCCAGCAGTTTGGGACAGGGGAGAGATGAGCAGTACTTC. Protein product: CASSLGQGRDEQYF.

CDR3: CASSLDSPPTDTQYF. CDR3 in DNA: TGCGCCAGCAGCTTGGATTCCCCTCCCACAGATACGCAGTATTTT. V and J are TRBV5-1 and TRBJ2-3; D is ambiguous. Trimming removed 0 bases at V and 2 bases at J, with 10 bases between. Per the germline V gene, CDR1 is SGHRS and CDR2 is YFSETQ. CDR3 length: 15 amino acids.

CDR3: CASSLASTGLAGDEQFF. DNA for the CDR3: TGCGCCAGCAGCTTGGCCAGTACGGGACTAGCGGGAGACGAGCAGTTCTTC. The chain links TRBV5-1 to TRBJ2-1; 14 bases map to TRBD2. From germline, CDR1 is SGHRS and CDR2 YFSETQ. This CDR3 has 17 amino acids. Unmatched junction bases numbered 9, after V lost 0 bases and J lost 10 bases.

This rearrangement joins TRBV20-1 to TRBJ2-3; 8 bases map to TRBD2. CDR3 size: 16 residues. CDR1 DFQATT and CDR2 SNEGSKA come from the germline V gene (reference sequence). Trimming cost V 0 bases and J 2 bases; bases outside gene matches: 7. The CDR3 nucleotides read TGCAGTGCTAGAGATTCAGGACTAGCCCCCACAGATACGCAGTATTTT. Its translation: CSARDSGLAPTDTQYF.

The V and J genes are TRBV28 and TRBJ2-7, with a tentative D call TRBD2 (5 bases). Germline-derived CDR1 and CDR2 are MDHEN and SYDVKM. This CDR3 has 14 residues. Trimming cost V 3 bases and J 2 bases, with 11 bases left between them. The DNA for the CDR3 is TGTGCCAGCAGTTTTGGGAGCACCACCTACGAGCAGTACTTC. It is translated as CASSFGSTTYEQYF.

This clonotype appeared a few times. The rearrangement links TRBV7-9 to TRBJ2-1; a possible D gene is TRBD2 (6 bases). The V end lost 7 bases, the J end lost 7 bases, and 14 bases lay between the germline ends. Looked up from germline, CDR1 is SEHNR and CDR2 is FQNEAQ (reference sequence). The CDR3 consists of 13 residues. Written as DNA, the CDR3 is TGTGCCAGCACTTTGGGACTTCGGAATGAGCAGTTCTTC. It is translated as CASTLGLRNEQFF.

The chain joins TRBV12-3 or TRBV12-4 to TRBJ2-2, with no clear D. The length of the CDR3 is 14 residues. V dropped 1 base and J dropped 3 bases, with 6 bases sitting between them. CDR3 region: CASSLVTDTGELFF. The CDR3 DNA reads TGTGCCAGCAGTTTAGTAACAGACACCGGGGAGCTGTTTTTT.

This clonotype turned up a few times. The chain is built from TRBV6-6 and TRBJ2-1; the D gene could be TRBD1 or TRBD2 (5 bases each). V was trimmed by 4 bases and J by 5 bases, leaving 21 bases between them. The CDR3 contains 17 residues. Germline CDR1 MNHNY, CDR2 SVGAGI (reference sequence). The CDR3 spells CASSFKQIGDVDNEQFF. Written as DNA, the CDR3 is TGTGCCAGCAGTTTCAAACAGATCGGGGACGTAGACAATGAGCAGTTCTTC.

The J gene is TRBJ2-5, the V gene TRBV7-3; D perhaps matches TRBD2 (6 bases). The CDR3 runs 15 residues. V was clipped by 6 bases and J by 4 bases, with 18 bases between them. Germline V gene lookup returns CDR1 SGHTA and CDR2 FQGTGA. CDR3 in DNA: TGTGCCAGCAGTCCTTCGACCGGGGGAGGAGAGACCCAGTACTTC. Translated, it gives CASSPSTGGGETQYF. The whole variable domain, filled in from reference TRBV7-3 and TRBJ2-5, reads GAGVSQTPSNKVTEKGKYVELRCDPISGHTALYWYRQSLGQGPEFLIYFQGTGAADDSGLPNDRFFAVRPEGSVSTLKIQRTERGDSAVYLCASSPSTGGGETQYFGPGTRLLVL.

This clonotype appeared once. The chain links TRBV20-1 to TRBJ1-5, with no clear D. The V end lost 1 base, the J end lost 9 bases, and 16 bases lay between the germline ends. This CDR3 contains 14 residues. Germline V lookup: CDR1 DFQATT, CDR2 SNEGSKA (reference sequence). CDR3: CSARVPSSGRPQHF. The CDR3 DNA sequence: TGCAGTGCTAGAGTCCCATCTAGCGGGAGGCCCCAGCATTTT.

This clonotype appeared a single time. The V and J genes are TRBV4-3 and TRBJ2-7; D possibly corresponds to TRBD1 (5 bases). The J call could be wrong; TRBJ2-5 is a better fit for the DNA end. Germline V gives CDR1 LGHNA, CDR2 YSLEER. The CDR3 consists of 17 residues. Written as DNA, the CDR3 is TGCGCCAGCAGCCAAGATCATACAAGGCAGGGTGAAGAGACCCAGTACTTC. This codes for CASSQDHTRQGEETQYF.

In its sample, this clonotype was seen a few times. CDR3 nucleotides: TGCGCCAGCAGCCAGGGGGGACAGCAGTCTAACTATGGCTACACCTTC. Translation gives CASSQGGQQSNYGYTF. This chain uses TRBV4-1 with TRBJ1-2, with TRBD1 identical over 7 bases. The ends lost 3 bases at V and 0 bases at J; junction bases unmatched: 7. The germline V gene encodes CDR1 MGHRA and CDR2 YSYEKL. The CDR3 extends over 16 amino acids.